Listed below are T cell receptor beta chains from one sample, sequenced in a study of breast tumors, draining lymph nodes, adjacent tissues. TCRdb re-derived calls from the multiplex PCR reads in MiXCR, one entry per CDR3 protein. The sample has tens of thousands of distinct CDR3 sequences, 36% seen once. Sequenced: breast tumor tissue. These receptors originate from a female donor with breast cancer. Some clones in this sample may be carry-over from other donors' samples. Both conserved end residues are part of each CDR3. A D gene is named only where the DNA matches it firmly. Expanded clones get a size class; other rows say once, few or many, or leave the size out.

D gene	V gene	J gene	clone size	CDR3 length	CDR3 DNA	CDR3 protein
TRBD2	TRBV9	TRBJ2-7	medium-sized	15	TGTGCCAGCAGTAACCAACCGGGACTAGCGGACGAGCAGTACTTC	CASSNQPGLADEQYF
-	TRBV6-5	TRBJ2-3	-	16	TGTGCCAGCAGTTACAGGGGGACCCCAGGCACAGATACGCAGTATTTT	CASSYRGTPGTDTQYF
TRBD2	TRBV7-2	TRBJ2-1	many	15	TGTGCCAGCAGCCACACTAGCGGCAGCTACAATGAGCAGTTCTTC	CASSHTSGSYNEQFF
-	TRBV29-1	TRBJ2-2	once	11	TGCAGCGGAAGGGCCACCGGGGAGCTGTTTTTT	CSGRATGELFF
-	TRBV7-3	TRBJ2-1	many	13	TGTGCCAGCAGCTCAAGTGGTTGGAATGAGCAGTTCTTC	CASSSSGWNEQFF
TRBD2	TRBV20-1	TRBJ2-1	many	16	TGCAGTGCTAGAGATCGGGGGGCGGGAGGTTATCGGGAGCAGTTCTTC	CSARDRGAGGYREQFF
-	TRBV11-2	TRBJ1-6	many	15	TGTGCCAGTCAGTTAAATAGCAGAAAAGGCTCACCCCTCCACTTT	CASQLNSRKGSPLHF
TRBD2	TRBV3-1	TRBJ2-5	-	16	TGTGCCAGCAGCTCCCGACTAGCGGGGAACCAAGAGACCCAGTACTTC	CASSSRLAGNQETQYF
TRBD1	TRBV6-2/TRBV6-3	TRBJ2-7	many	14	TGTGCCAGCAGTTTCGGGACAGGGGTTTGGGAGCAGTACTTC	CASSFGTGVWEQYF
-	TRBV10-2	TRBJ1-6	-	13	TGCGCCAGCAGTCAGGGACTCACTTCACCCCTCCACTTT	CASSQGLTSPLHF
TRBD1	TRBV6-2/TRBV6-3	TRBJ2-7	-	14	TGTGCCAGCAGGGGACAGGCCTTCTCCTACGAGCAGTACTTC	CASRGQAFSYEQYF
TRBD2	TRBV9	TRBJ2-1	many	15	TGTGCCAGCAGCGTAGGCCCCGGGAGGTACAATGAGCAGTTCTTC	CASSVGPGRYNEQFF
-	TRBV24-1	TRBJ2-2	-	13	TGTGCCACCAGTTATGTTCTCACCGGGGAGCTGTTTTTT	CATSYVLTGELFF
-	TRBV10-2	TRBJ2-2	many	13	TGCGCCAGCAGGGACTTGAACACCGGGGAGCTGTTTTTT	CASRDLNTGELFF